The sequence of this TCR beta chain was determined in a study of identical twins. Template switching introduced a universal primer site, and the cDNA bore unique molecular identifiers. TCRdb independently ran MiXCR on the 5' RACE reads; one entry per CDR3 protein. Seen here are some 210,000 distinct CDR3 sequences, roughly 15% observed once, and the top ten hold 35% to 45%. The germline V and J ends were trimmed by 1 base and 2 bases, with 9 bases remaining between them. Germline values: CDR1 LNHNV, CDR2 YYDKDF (reference sequence). The CDR3 runs to 15 residues. The same data also went into a second study, on T cells expressing NK-cell markers.

The J gene is TRBJ2-4, the V gene TRBV15; the D gene is possibly TRBD1 (6 bases). The specimen was CD8+ T cells sorted from blood. The sequence derives from a woman younger than 35 in good health. The CDR3 sequence is CATSRAGDSKNIQYF. In nucleotides, the CDR3 is TGTGCCACCAGCAGAGCAGGGGATTCCAAAAACATTCAGTACTTC. Using reference TRBV15 and TRBJ2-4 for the parts outside the CDR3, the full variable domain is DAMVIQNPRYQVTQFGKPVTLSCSQTLNHNVMYWYQQKSSQAPKLLFHYYDKDFNNEADTPDNFQSRRPNTSFCFLDIRSPGLGDTAMYLCATSRAGDSKNIQYFGAGTRLSVL.